The clone carrying this T cell receptor beta chain was seen repeatedly, ten times or more. Its antigen is undetermined. The data were obtained in a study of spatial heterogeneity in lung cancer. Time point reported: sample taken at primary tumor resection. Unique molecular identifiers, one per molecule, were present on every TCR cDNA molecule. TCRdb analysed the 5' RACE reads with MiXCR anew, one entry per CDR3 protein. The table has 45,000 to 55,000 distinct CDR3 sequences, roughly 5.2% seen once. The CDR3 spans 11 residues. Germline V gene lookup returns CDR1 MNHEY and CDR2 SVGAGI. Trimming stripped 6 bases from V and 7 bases from J, with 6 bases between. Study-wide results and caveats: Resection saw ubiquitous expanded tumor TCRs appear in blood more than follow-up did.

This receptor was obtained from a male donor with early-stage non-small cell lung cancer. This specimen was PBMCs, taken at surgery. This rearrangement joins TRBV6-5 to TRBJ2-2; D is unclear. CDR3 in amino acids: CASSRNGELFF. For the CDR3, the DNA is TGTGCCAGCAGCCGGAACGGGGAGCTGTTTTTT.